The 11 T cell receptor beta chains listed next were all sequenced from one sample in a study of T-cell reconstitution after alpha-beta-depleted transplantation in children. General study results and limits: It was reported that alpha-beta T cells came from several hundred expanded graft clones (about two months after transplant).

No antigen has been identified for these receptors. A library of TCRbeta sequences, prepared with unique molecular identifiers, was generated. TCRdb used MiXCR to reprocess the PCR reads, holding one entry per CDR3 protein. This repertoire shows about 32,000 distinct CDR3 sequences, around 7% found once; its top ten account for 27%. This material consisted of peripheral blood, taken 60 days after TCRalphabeta/CD19-depleted stem cell transplant. The receptors come from a child under two years old who had a stem cell transplant for acute myeloid leukemia, so the T cells may come from the graft donor.

This clonotype has at least ten counts. This rearrangement joins TRBV11-2 to TRBJ2-1; 8 bases match TRBD2. V gave up 0 bases and J gave up 12 bases; unmatched junction bases: 7. This CDR3 has 14 residues. Germline CDR1 and CDR2: SGHAT and FQNNGV. The CDR3 spells CASSLDAGLVRQFF. The CDR3 coding sequence is TGTGCCAGCAGCTTAGATGCGGGACTAGTGAGGCAGTTCTTC.

This clonotype has at least ten counts. The rearrangement links TRBV20-1 to TRBJ2-7; unclear D gene. CDR1 and CDR2 (germline): DFQATT, SNEGSKA (reference sequence). The CDR3 runs 14 residues. V lost 5 bases, J lost 2 bases, and 16 bases lay in between. CDR3: CSAWSLERAYEQYF. The CDR3 DNA follows: TGCAGTGCTTGGTCCCTTGAGCGAGCCTACGAGCAGTACTTC.

This clonotype was observed many times. The CDR3 protein is CASSYSFPAGGLYTGELFF. The CDR3 region has the DNA TGTGCCAGCAGTTACTCCTTCCCAGCGGGGGGGCTGTACACCGGGGAGCTGTTTTTT. The gene calls are TRBV6-5 and TRBJ2-2; 10 bases are a match to TRBD2. The CDR3 loop spans 19 amino acids. V dropped 0 bases and J dropped 3; count of bases not matched to a gene: 10. Germline V gene data show CDR1 as MNHEY and CDR2 as SVGAGI.

This clonotype was detected ten times or more. A read error may account for a junction end that differs from germline. The rearrangement joins TRBV6-2 or TRBV6-3 to TRBJ2-7, with D tentatively TRBD2 (5 bases). Germline V lookup: CDR1 MNHEY, CDR2 SVGEGT. This CDR3 is 13 amino acids long. The CDR3 nucleotides read TGCGCCAGCAAGGATGGAGGACCTAGGGAGCAGTACTTC. Residues: CASKDGGPREQYF.

The table lists this clonotype with many counts. The chain combines TRBV4-3 with TRBJ2-1; D possibly matches TRBD1 or TRBD2 (6 bases each). This CDR3 region has 12 residues. V was trimmed by 3 bases and J by 8 bases, leaving 8 bases between them. Germline CDR1 reads LGHNA; CDR2 reads YSLEER. CDR3: CASSHGGYEQFF. The CDR3 DNA sequence: TGCGCCAGCAGCCACGGGGGCTATGAGCAGTTCTTC.

This clonotype was found many times. The chain couples TRBV2 to TRBJ2-2, with 11 nucleotides matching TRBD2. Germline V gives CDR1 SNHLY, CDR2 FYNNEI. The CDR3 is made up of 18 amino acids. With V trimmed by 6 bases and J by 2 bases, 11 bases remained unmatched. The CDR3 nucleotides are TGTGCCAGCAGCTCGAGGCTAGCGGGGGGCCTTAACACCGGGGAGCTGTTTTTT. Translating it yields CASSSRLAGGLNTGELFF.

This clonotype appeared many times. The chain links TRBV12-3 or TRBV12-4 to TRBJ2-1, with TRBD2 matching over 10 bases. This CDR3 is built from 15 residues. With V trimmed by 5 bases and J by 8 bases, 9 bases remained unmatched. For the CDR3, the DNA is TGTGCCAGCAGTACTCCTAGCGGGAGAGCGGATGAGCAGTTCTTC. Its protein product is CASSTPSGRADEQFF.

Many counts were recorded for this clonotype. This sequence joins TRBV9 and TRBJ2-3; the match to TRBD2 covers 8 bases. Germline loops: CDR1 SGDLS, CDR2 YYNGEE. The junction had 9 bases not matched to a gene; V was cut back by 0 bases and J by 0 bases. The CDR3 runs to 18 residues. For the CDR3, the DNA is TGTGCCAGCAGCGTAGAAGGGGCGGGGGGCCATAGCACAGATACGCAGTATTTT. Translated: CASSVEGAGGHSTDTQYF.

This clonotype was recorded many times. The CDR3 DNA reads TGCAGCGTTGCCGTTTACCAAGAGACCCAGTACTTC. As protein: CSVAVYQETQYF. The rearrangement links TRBV29-1 to TRBJ2-5; D ambiguous. Germline CDR1 is SQVTM and CDR2 is ANQGSEA. Trimming cost V 4 bases and J 0 bases, with 6 bases left between them. The CDR3 spans 12 residues. Drawing the rest from reference TRBV29-1 and TRBJ2-5, the complete variable domain is SAVISQKPSRDICQRGTSLTIQCQVDSQVTMMFWYRQQPGQSLTLIATANQGSEATYESGFVIDKFPISRPNLTFSTLTVSNMSPEDSSIYLCSVAVYQETQYFGPGTRLLVL.

This clonotype was recorded at least ten times. The DNA of the CDR3 is TGCGCCAGCAGCCCCGGACAGGGTAGAACCGGGGAGCTGTTTTTT. Protein product: CASSPGQGRTGELFF. The chain combines TRBV5-1 with TRBJ2-2; 8 nucleotides line up with TRBD1. CDR1 and CDR2 (germline): SGHRS, YFSETQ. The junction had 7 bases not matched to a gene; V was cut back by 4 bases and J by 5 bases. The CDR3 consists of 15 residues.

In its sample, this clonotype was seen many times. The J gene is TRBJ2-7, the V gene TRBV3-1; no definite D call. The V and J ends lost 2 bases and 4 bases respectively, with 18 bases between them. The CDR3 length is 16 residues. Looked up from germline, CDR1 is LGHDT and CDR2 is YNNKEL (reference sequence). DNA of the CDR3: TGTGCCAGCAGCCAATTCCGCCTGGAGTTCGGGTACGAGCAGTACTTC. Protein product: CASSQFRLEFGYEQYF.